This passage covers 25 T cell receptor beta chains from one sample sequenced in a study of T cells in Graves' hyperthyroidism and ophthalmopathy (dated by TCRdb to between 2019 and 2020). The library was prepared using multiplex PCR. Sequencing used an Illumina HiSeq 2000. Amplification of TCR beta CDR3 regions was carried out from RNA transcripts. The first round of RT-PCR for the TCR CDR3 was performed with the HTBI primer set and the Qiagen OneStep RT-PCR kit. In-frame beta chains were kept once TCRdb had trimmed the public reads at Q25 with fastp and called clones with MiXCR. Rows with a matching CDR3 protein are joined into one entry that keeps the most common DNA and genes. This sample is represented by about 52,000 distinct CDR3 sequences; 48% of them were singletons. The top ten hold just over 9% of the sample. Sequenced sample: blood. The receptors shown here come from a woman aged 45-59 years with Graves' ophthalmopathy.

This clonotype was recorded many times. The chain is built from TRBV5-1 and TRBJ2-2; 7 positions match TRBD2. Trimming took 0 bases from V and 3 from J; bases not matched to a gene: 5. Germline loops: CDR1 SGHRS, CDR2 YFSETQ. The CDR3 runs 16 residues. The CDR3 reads CASSLASGSDTGELFF. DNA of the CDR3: TGCGCCAGCAGCTTGGCTAGCGGAAGTGACACCGGGGAGCTGTTTTTT.

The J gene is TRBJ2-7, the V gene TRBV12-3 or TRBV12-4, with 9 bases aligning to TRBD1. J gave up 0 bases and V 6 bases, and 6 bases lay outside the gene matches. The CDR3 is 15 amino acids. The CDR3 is CASRPGTGSSYEQYF. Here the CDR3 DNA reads TGTGCCAGCAGGCCCGGGACAGGGAGCTCCTACGAGCAGTACTTC.

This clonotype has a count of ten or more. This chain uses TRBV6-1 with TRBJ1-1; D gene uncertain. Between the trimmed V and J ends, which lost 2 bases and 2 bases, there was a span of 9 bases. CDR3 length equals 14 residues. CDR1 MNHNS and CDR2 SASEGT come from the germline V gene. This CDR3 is CASSEPRENTEAFF. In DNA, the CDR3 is TGTGCCAGCAGTGAACCTCGGGAAAACACTGAAGCTTTCTTT.

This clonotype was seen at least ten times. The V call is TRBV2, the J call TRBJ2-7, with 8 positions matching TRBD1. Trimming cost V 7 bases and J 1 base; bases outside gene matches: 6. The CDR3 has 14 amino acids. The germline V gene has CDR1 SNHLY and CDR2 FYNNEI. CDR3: CASKYRDRSYEQYF. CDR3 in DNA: TGTGCCAGCAAGTATCGGGACAGGTCCTACGAGCAGTACTTC.

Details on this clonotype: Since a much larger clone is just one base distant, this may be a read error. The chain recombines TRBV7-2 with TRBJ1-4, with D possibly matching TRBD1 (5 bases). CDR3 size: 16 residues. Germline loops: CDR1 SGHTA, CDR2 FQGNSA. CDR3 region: CASSQRGGYANEKLFF. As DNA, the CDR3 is TGCGCCAGCAGCCAAAGGGGCGGGTATGCTAATGAAAAACTGTTTTTT.

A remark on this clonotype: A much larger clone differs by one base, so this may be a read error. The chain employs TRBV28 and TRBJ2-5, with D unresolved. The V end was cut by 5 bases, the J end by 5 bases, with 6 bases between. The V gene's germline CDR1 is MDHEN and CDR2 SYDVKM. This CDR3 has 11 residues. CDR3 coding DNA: TGTGCCAGCAGTGTTCGGGAGACCCAGTACTTC. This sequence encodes CASSVRETQYF.

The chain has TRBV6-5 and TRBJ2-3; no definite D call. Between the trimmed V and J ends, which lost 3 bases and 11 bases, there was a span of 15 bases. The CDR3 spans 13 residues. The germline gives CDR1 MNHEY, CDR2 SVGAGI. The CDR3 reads CASSYTAGNEQYF. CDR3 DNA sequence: TGTGCCAGCAGTTATACCGCTGGGAATGAGCAGTATTTT.

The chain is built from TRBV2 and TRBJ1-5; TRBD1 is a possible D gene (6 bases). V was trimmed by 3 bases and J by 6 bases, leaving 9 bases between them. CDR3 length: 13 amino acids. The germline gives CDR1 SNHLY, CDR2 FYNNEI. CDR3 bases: TGTGCCAGCAGTGACCTCAGGGGTCAGCCCCAGCATTTT. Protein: CASSDLRGQPQHF. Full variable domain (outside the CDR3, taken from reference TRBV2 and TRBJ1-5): EPEVTQTPSHQVTQMGQEVILRCVPISNHLYFYWYRQILGQKVEFLVSFYNNEISEKSEIFDDQFSVERPDGSNFTLKIRSTKLEDSAMYFCASSDLRGQPQHFGDGTRLSIL.

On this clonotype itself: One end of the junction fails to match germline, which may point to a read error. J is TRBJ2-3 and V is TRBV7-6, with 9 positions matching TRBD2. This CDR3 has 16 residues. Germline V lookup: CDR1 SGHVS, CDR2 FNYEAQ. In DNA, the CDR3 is TGTTCCAGCAGCTTAGATGGCGGGAGGGCCCCAGATACGCAGTATTTT. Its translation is CSSSLDGGRAPDTQYF.

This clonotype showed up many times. CDR3 residues: CSAQGGQGVYEQYF. CDR3 sequence (DNA): TGCAGTGCTCAGGGAGGACAGGGGGTTTACGAGCAGTACTTC. The gene calls are TRBV20-1 and TRBJ2-7; TRBD1 aligns across 10 bases. The CDR3 covers 14 residues. CDR1 and CDR2 (germline): DFQATT, SNEGSKA (reference sequence). Unmatched junction bases numbered 8, after V lost 5 bases and J lost 4 bases.

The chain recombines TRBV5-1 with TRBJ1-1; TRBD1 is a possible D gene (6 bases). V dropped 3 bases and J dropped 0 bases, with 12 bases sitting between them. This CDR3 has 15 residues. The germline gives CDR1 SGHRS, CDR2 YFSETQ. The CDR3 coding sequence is TGCGCCAGCAGCTGGGGGGACACCTTGAACACTGAAGCTTTCTTT. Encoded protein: CASSWGDTLNTEAFF.

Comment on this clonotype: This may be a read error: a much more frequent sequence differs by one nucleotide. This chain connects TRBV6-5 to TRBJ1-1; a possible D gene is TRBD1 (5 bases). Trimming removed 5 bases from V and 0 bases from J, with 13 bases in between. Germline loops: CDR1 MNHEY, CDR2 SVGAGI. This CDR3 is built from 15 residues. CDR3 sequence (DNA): TGTGCCAGCAGTGCTCCCTGGACAATGAACACTGAAGCTTTCTTT. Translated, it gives CASSAPWTMNTEAFF.

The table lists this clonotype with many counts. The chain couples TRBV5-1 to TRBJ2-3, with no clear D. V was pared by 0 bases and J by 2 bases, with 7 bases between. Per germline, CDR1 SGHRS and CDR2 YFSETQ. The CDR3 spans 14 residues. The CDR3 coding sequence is TGCGCCAGCAGCTTGGGGGAAAACACAGATACGCAGTATTTT. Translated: CASSLGENTDTQYF.

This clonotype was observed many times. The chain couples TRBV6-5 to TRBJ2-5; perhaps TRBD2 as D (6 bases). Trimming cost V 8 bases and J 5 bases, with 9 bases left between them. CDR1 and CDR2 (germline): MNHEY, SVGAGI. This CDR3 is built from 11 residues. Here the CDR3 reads CASGRGETQYF. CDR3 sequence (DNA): TGTGCCAGCGGTCGGGGGGAGACCCAGTACTTC.

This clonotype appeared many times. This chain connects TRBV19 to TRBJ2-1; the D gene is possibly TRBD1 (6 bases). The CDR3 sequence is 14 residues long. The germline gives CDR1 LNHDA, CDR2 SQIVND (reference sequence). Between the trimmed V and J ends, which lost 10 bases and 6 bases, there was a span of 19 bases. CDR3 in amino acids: CATGPGQLLNEQFF. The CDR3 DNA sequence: TGTGCCACCGGACCAGGACAGCTACTCAATGAGCAGTTCTTC.

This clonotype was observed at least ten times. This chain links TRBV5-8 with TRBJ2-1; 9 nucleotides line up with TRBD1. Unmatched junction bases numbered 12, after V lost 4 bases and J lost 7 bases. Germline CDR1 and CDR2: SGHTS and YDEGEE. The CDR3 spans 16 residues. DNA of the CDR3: TGTGCCAGCAGCCCCGGGGGACGGGACAGGGTGAATGAGCAGTTCTTC. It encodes CASSPGGRDRVNEQFF.

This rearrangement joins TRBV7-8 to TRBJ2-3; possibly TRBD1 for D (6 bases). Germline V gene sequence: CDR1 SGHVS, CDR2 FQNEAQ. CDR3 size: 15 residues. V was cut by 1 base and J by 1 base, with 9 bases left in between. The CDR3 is CASSLGAGGTDTQYF. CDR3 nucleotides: TGTGCCAGCAGCTTAGGGGCAGGGGGCACAGATACGCAGTATTTT. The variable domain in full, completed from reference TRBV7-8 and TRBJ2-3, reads GAGVSQSPRYKVAKRGQDVALRCDPISGHVSLFWYQQALGQGPEFLTYFQNEAQLDKSGLPSDRFFAERPEGSVSTLKIQRTQQEDSAVYLCASSLGAGGTDTQYFGPGTRLTVL.

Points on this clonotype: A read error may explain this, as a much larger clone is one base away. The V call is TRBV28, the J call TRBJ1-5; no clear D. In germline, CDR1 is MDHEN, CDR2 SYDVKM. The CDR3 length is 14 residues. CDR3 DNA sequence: TGTGCCAGCACGTCGTGGCAGATTAATCAGCCCCGGCATTTT. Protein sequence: CASTSWQINQPRHF.

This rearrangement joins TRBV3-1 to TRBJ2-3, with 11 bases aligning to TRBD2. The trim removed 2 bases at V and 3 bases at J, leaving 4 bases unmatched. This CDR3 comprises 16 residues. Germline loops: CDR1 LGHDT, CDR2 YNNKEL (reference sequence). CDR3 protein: CASSQTSGSGTDTQYF. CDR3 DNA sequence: TGTGCCAGCAGCCAAACTAGCGGGAGTGGGACAGATACGCAGTATTTT.

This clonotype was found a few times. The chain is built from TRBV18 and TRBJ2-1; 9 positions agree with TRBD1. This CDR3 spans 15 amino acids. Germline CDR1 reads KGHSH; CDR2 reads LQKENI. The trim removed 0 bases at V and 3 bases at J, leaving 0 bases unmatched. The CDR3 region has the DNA TGTGCCAGCTCACCACCGGGACAGGGCTACAATGAGCAGTTCTTC. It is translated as CASSPPGQGYNEQFF.

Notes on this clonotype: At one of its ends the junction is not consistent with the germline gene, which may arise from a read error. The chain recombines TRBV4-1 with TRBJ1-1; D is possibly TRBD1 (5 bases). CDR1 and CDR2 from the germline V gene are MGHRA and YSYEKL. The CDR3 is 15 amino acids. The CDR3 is CASSQEGGGSTEAFF. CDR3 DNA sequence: TGTGCCAGCAGCCAAGAGGGCGGGGGTAGCACGGAAGCTTTCTTT.

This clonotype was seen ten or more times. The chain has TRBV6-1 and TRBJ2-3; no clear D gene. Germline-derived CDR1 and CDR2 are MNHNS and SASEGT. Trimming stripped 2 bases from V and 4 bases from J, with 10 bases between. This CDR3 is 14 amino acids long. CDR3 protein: CASSESGEADTQYF. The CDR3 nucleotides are TGTGCCAGCAGTGAATCCGGCGAAGCAGATACGCAGTATTTT.

The CDR3 reads CSAFPGQGRETQYF. Here the CDR3 DNA reads TGCAGTGCCTTTCCCGGACAGGGAAGAGAGACCCAGTACTTC. The chain has TRBV20-1 and TRBJ2-5; the match to TRBD1 covers 8 bases. The CDR3 runs to 14 residues. Germline CDR1 DFQATT, CDR2 SNEGSKA (reference sequence). The V and J ends lost 6 bases and 4 bases, in that order; junction bases with no gene match: 10.

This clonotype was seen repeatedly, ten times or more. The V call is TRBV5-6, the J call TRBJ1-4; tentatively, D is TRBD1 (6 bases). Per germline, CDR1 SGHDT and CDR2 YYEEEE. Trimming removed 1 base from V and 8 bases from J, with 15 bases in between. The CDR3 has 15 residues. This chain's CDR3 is CASSLRDTVREKLFF. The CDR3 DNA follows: TGTGCCAGCAGCTTGAGGGACACCGTCCGGGAAAAACTGTTTTTT.

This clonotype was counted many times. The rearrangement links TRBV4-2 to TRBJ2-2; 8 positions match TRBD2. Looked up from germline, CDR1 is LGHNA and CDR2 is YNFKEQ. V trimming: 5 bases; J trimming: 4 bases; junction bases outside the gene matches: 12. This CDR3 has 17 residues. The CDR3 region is CASSSPLAAEGTGELFF. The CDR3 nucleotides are TGTGCCAGCAGCTCCCCACTAGCGGCCGAGGGCACCGGGGAGCTGTTTTTT.